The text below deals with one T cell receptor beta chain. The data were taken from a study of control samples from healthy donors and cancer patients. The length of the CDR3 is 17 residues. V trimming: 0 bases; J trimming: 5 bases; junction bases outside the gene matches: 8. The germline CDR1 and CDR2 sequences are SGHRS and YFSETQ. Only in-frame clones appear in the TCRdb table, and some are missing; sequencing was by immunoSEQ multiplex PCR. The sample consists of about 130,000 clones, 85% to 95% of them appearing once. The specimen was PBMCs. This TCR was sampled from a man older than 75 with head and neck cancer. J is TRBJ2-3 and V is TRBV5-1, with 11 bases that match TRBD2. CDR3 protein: CASSLVVSGGAKDTQYF. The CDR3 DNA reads TGCGCCAGCAGCTTGGTAGTTAGCGGGGGGGCGAAAGATACGCAGTATTTT. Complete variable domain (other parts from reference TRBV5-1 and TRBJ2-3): KAGVTQTPRYLIKTRGQQVTLSCSPISGHRSVSWYQQTPGQGLQFLFEYFSETQRNKGNFPGRFSGRQFSNSRSEMNVSTLELGDSALYLCASSLVVSGGAKDTQYFGPGTRLTVL.